This is a list of T cell receptor beta chains from one sample in a study of blood T cell repertoires in COVID-19. Libraries were prepared by immunoSEQ multiplex PCR; TCRdb keeps only in-frame clonotypes and omits some of them. The data hold about 96,000 clones, with approximately 84% observed a single time. Specimen: peripheral blood. The receptors originated from a woman aged 55-69 years with acute or convalescent COVID-19. The CDR3 runs from the conserved cysteine through the conserved F or W. A D gene is named only where the DNA matches it firmly. Clone size is shown for a subset of rows, as once, few, many or a class of expanded clone.

j_call,clone_size,v_call,d_call,cdr3_aa,cdr3_nt
TRBJ1-4,-,TRBV2,TRBD1,CASRGQRANEKLFF,TGTGCCAGCAGGGGACAGAGGGCTAATGAAAAACTGTTTTTT
TRBJ1-5,once,TRBV6-2/TRBV6-3,-,CASSYIGANQPQHF,TGTGCCAGCAGTTACATAGGGGCCAATCAGCCCCAGCATTTT
TRBJ2-5,-,TRBV7-2,TRBD2,CASSSGLAGQETQYF,TGTGCCAGCAGCTCGGGACTAGCGGGGCAAGAGACCCAGTACTTC
TRBJ2-7,-,TRBV28,TRBD2,CASIGGAPYEQYF,TGTGCCAGCATCGGGGGGGCCCCCTACGAGCAGTACTTC
TRBJ2-1,-,TRBV24-1,TRBD1,CATSEFGQGTHNEQFF,TGTGCCACCAGTGAATTCGGACAGGGGACCCATAATGAGCAGTTCTTC
TRBJ1-4,once,TRBV6-2/TRBV6-3,-,CASSYGGGEKLFF,TGTGCCAGCAGTTACGGAGGCGGCGAAAAACTGTTTTTT
TRBJ2-1,once,TRBV24-1,-,CATSALGGAGYNEQFF,TGTGCCACCAGTGCCCTGGGGGGGGCTGGCTACAATGAGCAGTTCTTC
TRBJ1-2,-,TRBV3-1/TRBV3-2,TRBD1,CASSRRTGINYGYTF,TGTGCCAGCAGCCGCCGGACAGGTATTAACTATGGCTACACCTTC
TRBJ2-1,-,TRBV3-1/TRBV3-2,TRBD2,CASSQAWASGGWGQNEQFF,TGTGCCAGCAGCCAAGCATGGGCTAGCGGGGGGTGGGGACAGAATGAGCAGTTCTTC
TRBJ1-6,-,TRBV15,-,CATSRAYGGGASSPLHF,TGTGCCACCAGCAGAGCTTATGGCGGGGGGGCAAGTTCACCCCTCCACTTT
TRBJ2-3,once,TRBV6-5,TRBD1,CASSYAGTGITDTQYF,TGTGCCAGCAGTTACGCGGGGACAGGGATCACAGATACGCAGTATTTT
TRBJ1-6,-,TRBV2,-,CASSGRRQANSPLHF,TGTGCCAGCAGTGGTCGTCGACAGGCAAATTCACCCCTCCACTTT
TRBJ1-4,-,TRBV7-2,TRBD1,CASSQGGSGEKLFF,TGTGCCAGCAGTCAAGGGGGCTCGGGAGAAAAACTGTTTTTT
TRBJ2-7,-,TRBV15,TRBD2,CATSREASGALTYEQYF,TGTGCCACCAGCAGAGAGGCTAGCGGGGCTTTGACCTACGAGCAGTACTTC
TRBJ1-1,-,TRBV19,-,CASSISAPPGAFF,TGTGCCAGTAGTATATCGGCCCCGCCGGGAGCTTTCTTT
TRBJ2-1,few,TRBV28,TRBD1,CASNRNRGARSYNEQFF,TGTGCCAGCAATAGAAACAGGGGGGCGAGGTCCTACAATGAGCAGTTCTTC
TRBJ2-3,-,TRBV2,TRBD1,CASSTQGALTDTQYF,TGTGCCAGCAGTACACAGGGGGCGCTTACAGATACGCAGTATTTT
TRBJ2-1,-,TRBV30,-,CAWSVRTSGEQFF,TGTGCCTGGAGTGTAAGGACCAGCGGTGAGCAGTTCTTC
TRBJ1-2,-,TRBV28,-,CASSILGQFRGYTF,TGTGCCAGTAGTATCCTAGGACAGTTCAGAGGCTACACCTTC
TRBJ2-2,-,TRBV9,-,CASSFNQGTGELFF,TGTGCCAGCAGTTTTAATCAGGGCACCGGGGAGCTGTTTTTT
TRBJ1-6,-,TRBV2,TRBD1,CASRNRGLTYNSPLHF,TGTGCCAGCAGAAACAGGGGGCTCACCTATAATTCACCCCTCCACTTT
TRBJ1-1,-,TRBV11-2,-,CASSLGQVTEAFF,TGTGCCAGCAGCTTAGGACAGGTAACGGAAGCTTTCTTT
TRBJ2-3,-,TRBV6-1,TRBD1,CASSEGQGADTQYF,TGTGCCAGCAGTGAAGGACAGGGGGCAGATACGCAGTATTTT
TRBJ2-5,-,TRBV29-1,TRBD1,CSVGDRGIPETQYF,TGCAGCGTGGGGGACAGGGGAATTCCAGAGACCCAGTACTTC
TRBJ1-1,-,TRBV6-5,-,CASIPGRWVIEAFF,TGTGCCAGCATACCAGGAAGGTGGGTGATTGAAGCTTTCTTT
TRBJ2-3,-,TRBV3-1/TRBV3-2,-,CASSQAGGVYTQYF,TGTGCCAGCAGCCAAGCGGGGGGCGTATATACGCAGTATTTT
TRBJ1-1,-,TRBV3-1/TRBV3-2,TRBD1,CASSETGSGVMNTEAFF,TGTGCCAGCAGCGAGACAGGGTCCGGGGTCATGAACACTGAAGCTTTCTTT
TRBJ1-1,-,TRBV12-3/TRBV12-4,-,CASSLTLNTEAFF,TGTGCCAGCAGTTTAACACTGAACACTGAAGCTTTCTTT
TRBJ2-1,-,TRBV3-1/TRBV3-2,-,CASSQTYNEQFF,TGTGCCAGCAGCCAAACTTACAATGAGCAGTTCTTC
TRBJ1-3,-,TRBV10-3,-,CAISEYGGSSGNTIYF,TGTGCCATCAGTGAGTATGGAGGGAGCTCTGGAAACACCATATATTTT
TRBJ1-5,-,TRBV7-9,TRBD1,CASSLVQGVVSNQPQHF,TGTGCCAGCAGCTTAGTCCAGGGGGTCGTGAGCAATCAGCCCCAGCATTTT
TRBJ1-5,-,TRBV21-1,-,CASSTFIAQGGGSNQPQHF,TGTGCCAGCAGCACATTTATCGCTCAGGGCGGGGGGAGCAATCAGCCCCAGCATTTT